Described below is a single TCR beta chain sequence and its context. Its target is unknown. Blood draws occurred at baseline, cycle 4 day 1, and cycle 7 day 1. The table came from immunoSEQ multiplex PCR; TCRdb's copy has only in-frame clones and leaves some out. The table includes about 83,000 clones, approximately 91% detected once. V shed 2 bases, J shed 5 bases, and the junction held 2 bases outside the gene matches. This CDR3 is 14 amino acids long. The V gene's germline CDR1 is GTSNPN and CDR2 SVGIG (reference sequence). This entry comes from a study of OX40 agonist ivuxolimab in advanced cancers. Study details: One patient with hepatocellular carcinoma and two with cutaneous melanoma, three in all, had partial responses.

Points from the study as a whole: Averaged across samples, CD8+ T cells carried more expanded clones than CD4+ did.

The rearrangement links TRBV30 to TRBJ2-3, with TRBD2 identical over 12 bases. The sample here was CD4+ or CD8+ T cells sorted from blood, taken in a trial of the OX40 agonist ivuxolimab. The source is an adult with an advanced solid tumor such as melanoma, head and neck, liver or kidney cancer. The CDR3 region has the DNA TGTGCCTGGAGTCCGGGACTAGCGGGAGATACGCAGTATTTT. The encoded protein is CAWSPGLAGDTQYF.